The source of this TCR beta chain is a study of prognosis after radiotherapy for stage I lung cancer. General study points: It was reported that patients with metastases and those without them differed in TRBV and TRBJ gene usage. Medians of roughly 10,000 versus 7,000 showed unique TCR clone counts falling after stereotactic body radiation therapy.

Germline V lookup: CDR1 SGDLS, CDR2 YYNGEE. With 4 bases removed from V and 7 bases from J, the gap between germline ends came to 18 bases. This CDR3 comprises 15 residues. The genomic DNA TCR beta CDR3 region underwent two rounds of multiplex PCR. Each TRBV and TRBJ gene had its own primer in the first PCR round. Each CDR3 protein gets one entry after TCRdb re-called the multiplex PCR reads with MiXCR. The repertoire includes tens of thousands of distinct CDR3 sequences, about 24% of them detected once, and less than 30% sits in the top ten. The sample holds many counts of this clonotype. Its antigen is still unknown.

This TCR was recovered from a donor of 50 years or more with non-small cell lung cancer. This chain links TRBV9 with TRBJ2-1, with a tentative D call TRBD2 (5 bases). The input for sequencing was PBMCs, taken before or after stereotactic body radiation therapy (not recorded which). CDR3 region: CASSPQSGSLNEQFF. Written as DNA, the CDR3 is TGTGCCAGCAGCCCCCAAAGCGGTTCTTTGAATGAGCAGTTCTTC.